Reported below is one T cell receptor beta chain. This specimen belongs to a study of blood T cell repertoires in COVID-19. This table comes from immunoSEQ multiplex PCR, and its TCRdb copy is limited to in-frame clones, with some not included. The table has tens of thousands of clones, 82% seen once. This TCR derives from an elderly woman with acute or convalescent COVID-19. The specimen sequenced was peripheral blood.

CDR3 loop: CASSLDRGVTEAFF. CDR3 DNA sequence: TGTGCCAGCAGCTTAGACAGGGGGGTTACTGAAGCTTTCTTT. The rearrangement uses TRBV7-2 and TRBJ1-1; 8 positions agree with TRBD1. Germline V gene sequence: CDR1 SGHTA, CDR2 FQGNSA. This CDR3 has 14 residues. The ends lost 1 base at V and 5 bases at J; junction bases unmatched: 3.